This TCR beta chain was profiled in a study of blood T cell repertoires in COVID-19. Study details: Acute and convalescent COVID-19 specimens originated in the United States, Italy and Spain. T cells, B-cell-depleted T cells, or PBMCs provided the cDNA or gDNA that served as material.

The CDR3 runs to 14 residues. J lost 3 bases, V lost 0 bases, and 2 bases had no gene match. CDR1 is SGHDT, CDR2 YYEEEE, per germline. Source study methods: From reference gene primer amplification, estimates of nucleated cell counts were derived. Clones were sequenced by immunoSEQ multiplex PCR, and TCRdb holds only the in-frame ones, with some missing. V, J and clone size reflect that table, while D and trimming were determined from the DNA. The data hold 170,000 or so clones, with roughly 84% observed a single time. Source material: peripheral blood. The chain is built from TRBV5-6 and TRBJ2-7; 8 bases line up with TRBD2. This TCR came from a man aged 50-59 years with active or convalescent COVID-19. The CDR3 loop is CASSLDSGVYEQYF. The CDR3 DNA is TGTGCCAGCAGCTTGGATAGCGGGGTCTACGAGCAGTACTTC.